This T cell receptor (beta chain) came from a study of CD8 T cells in ankylosing spondylitis. Findings and caveats of the study: Reportedly, matched ankylosing spondylitis synovial fluid was significantly enriched for disease-linked clones. Disease-linked clones bore a CD8+ phenotype and were relatively rare in peripheral blood. Both synovial fluid and blood in reactive arthritis had previously been reported to carry some motif variants. There was a TCR beta motif, made of several highly homologous variants, that appeared characteristic of ankylosing spondylitis blood.

V shed 5 bases and J shed 5 bases, with 16 bases lying between them. This CDR3 is built from 14 residues. Per germline, CDR1 MNHNS and CDR2 SASEGT. Molecular-barcoded quantitative 5'-RACE produced these TCR beta libraries. TCRdb reprocessed the 5' RACE reads via MiXCR and lists one record per CDR3 protein. The sample contains hundreds of thousands of distinct CDR3 sequences, more than 15% of which appear only once. On this clonotype: Its antigen is not identified.

The sequenced sample consisted of blood, either unsorted or a sorted T cell fraction (not recorded which). The receptor was isolated from a male donor with ankylosing spondylitis. The chain is built from TRBV6-1 and TRBJ2-7, with no clear D. The CDR3 region is CASSPKLGRNEQYF. In DNA, the CDR3 is TGTGCCAGCAGTCCAAAACTGGGCAGGAACGAGCAGTACTTC.